This T cell receptor beta chain was recovered during a study of cytomegalovirus exposure and HLA in healthy donors. General study findings and limits: Later, an analysis found that common viral pathogens appeared to be linked with several of the most significant clusters. Later work showed greater clonal expansion in HLA-associated TCR beta chains than in equally common others. The classifier reportedly diagnosed cytomegalovirus status with high sensitivity and specificity. It was assumed in the presence/absence analyses that sequencing depth was roughly uniform across donors.

Concerning this clone itself: The antigen remains unidentified.

The PCR was carried out with 60 Vbeta primers and 13 Jbeta primers. Assay: immunoSEQ multiplex PCR; the TCRdb copy retains only in-frame clones and omits some. Among 110,000 to 150,000 clones listed, more than 7.5% were seen once. Germline CDR1 LNHDA, CDR2 SQIVND (reference sequence). This CDR3 region has 14 residues. With 5 bases clipped from V and 8 bases from J, the junction kept 10 bases outside the gene matches. Sequenced material: PBMCs. The TCR sequence derives from a man aged 50 to 59 in good health and CMV-seronegative. The genes are TRBV19 and TRBJ1-2; the match to TRBD1 covers 8 bases. Written as DNA, the CDR3 is TGTGCCAGTAGTCTACAGGGGGAGGCCGGCGGCTACACCTTC. It yields the protein CASSLQGEAGGYTF.